One sample yielded the 27 T cell receptor beta chains listed below, sequenced in a study of Tregs in tolerant kidney transplant recipients. The repertoire was sequenced with immunoSEQ multiplex PCR; TCRdb's copy has only in-frame clones and lacks some. The clone table shows roughly 32,000 clones, with the ten largest holding approximately 7.3%. The sample was CD8+ T cells from blood, taken before the transplant. These receptors were taken from a human donor who received a combined kidney and bone marrow transplant.

About this clone: With the read ending 3 residues before the CDR3 end, the germline J gene is used to fill in that end. The chain recombines TRBV19 with TRBJ1-2; D remains ambiguous. In germline, CDR1 is LNHDA, CDR2 SQIVND (reference sequence). The V and J ends lost 4 bases and 4 bases respectively, with 7 bases between them. The CDR3 length is 12 residues. The CDR3 here is CASSNGGYGYTF. CDR3 DNA (partial): TGTGCCAGTAGTAACGGTGGCTATGGC. The variable domain in full, with the rest retrieved from reference TRBV19 and TRBJ1-2, is DGGITQSPKYLFRKEGQNVTLSCEQNLNHDAMYWYRQDPGQGLRLIYYSQIVNDFQKGDIAEGYSVSREKKESFPLTVTSAQKNPTAFYLCASSNGGYGYTFGSGTRLTVV.

A word on this clone: The read halts 3 residues ahead of the CDR3 end, with the missing end drawn from the germline J gene. The chain joins TRBV2 to TRBJ2-1; possible D gene TRBD1, 5 bases. CDR3 length: 11 residues. In germline, CDR1 is SNHLY, CDR2 FYNNEI. Trimming took 7 bases from V and 9 from J, leaving 10 bases between them. The part of the CDR3 DNA that was read is TGTGCCAGCATACAAGGGGCTGAG. The encoded protein is CASIQGAE. From start to end, the CDR3 is CASIQGAEQFF. Drawing the rest from reference TRBV2 and TRBJ2-1, the complete variable domain is EPEVTQTPSHQVTQMGQEVILRCVPISNHLYFYWYRQILGQKVEFLVSFYNNEISEKSEIFDDQFSVERPDGSNFTLKIRSTKLEDSAMYFCASIQGAEQFFGPGTRLTVL.

Of note for this clone: The read ends 3 residues shy of where the CDR3 ends; the end is completed using the germline J gene. This chain uses TRBV20-1 with TRBJ2-5; tentatively, D is TRBD2 (6 bases). CDR1 and CDR2 (germline): DFQATT, SNEGSKA (reference sequence). The germline V and J ends were trimmed by 3 bases and 2 bases, with 19 bases remaining between them. The CDR3 runs 16 residues. The sequenced CDR3 bases are TGCAGTGCTAGGGAGGGAGCGGCCCTACTTCAAGAGACC. It translates to CSAREGAALLQET. The entire CDR3 reads CSAREGAALLQETQYF.

A word on this clone: The sequenced fragment ends 3 residues before the CDR3 boundary, so the rest is inferred from the germline J gene. The chain employs TRBV7-9 and TRBJ2-5; no clear D. Trimming took 6 bases from V and 5 from J, leaving 13 bases between them. The CDR3 spans 13 residues. Germline V gene lookup returns CDR1 SEHNR and CDR2 FQNEAQ (reference sequence). The CDR3 bases that were read are TGTGCCAGCAGTTTTAGTGGGCACGAGACC. Protein sequence: CASSFSGHET. The CDR3, in full, reads CASSFSGHETQYF.

As for this clone: Read sequence stops 3 residues before the CDR3 end, and the germline J gene provides the missing end. This chain joins TRBV19 and TRBJ2-1, with D perhaps TRBD1 (7 bases). Trimming took 4 bases from V and 8 from J, leaving 18 bases between them. This CDR3 region has 15 residues. Germline V gene lookup returns CDR1 LNHDA and CDR2 SQIVND (reference sequence). The CDR3 DNA, read in part, is TGTGCCAGTAGTACCAATGACAGGGAGGTCGATGAG. Translation: CASSTNDREVDE. The whole CDR3 region reads CASSTNDREVDEQFF.

As regards this clone: With the read ending 3 residues before the CDR3 end, the germline J gene is used to fill in that end. V usage is TRBV7-9 and J usage is TRBJ2-7; TRBD1 aligns across 8 bases. The CDR3 consists of 14 residues. In germline, CDR1 is SEHNR, CDR2 FQNEAQ (reference sequence). The trim removed 5 bases at V and 3 bases at J, leaving 6 bases unmatched. Partial CDR3 DNA: TGTGCCAGCAGCCCGAGGGACAGGTACTACGAG. The encoded protein is CASSPRDRYYE. Given in full, the CDR3 is CASSPRDRYYEQYF.

Note on this clone: The junction departs from germline at one end; a sequencing error may be responsible. The read halts 3 residues ahead of the CDR3 end, with the missing end drawn from the germline J gene. The V and J genes are TRBV5-1 and TRBJ2-5, with TRBD1 matching over 8 bases. Germline loops: CDR1 SGHRS, CDR2 YFSETQ. The CDR3 loop spans 17 amino acids. The CDR3 bases that were read are TGCGCCAACAGCTTGTGGGACAGGAGGACGGGGCAAGAGACC. This sequence encodes CANSLWDRRTGQET. In full, the CDR3 reads CANSLWDRRTGQETQYF.

As concerns this clone: The read gets to within 3 residues of the CDR3 end, and the germline J gene fills in the rest. The rearrangement links TRBV2 to TRBJ1-2; D unresolved. The V and J ends lost 1 base and 3 bases respectively, with 6 bases between them. Germline CDR1 is SNHLY and CDR2 is FYNNEI. The CDR3 totals 13 residues. The CDR3 spells CASSEGTHYGYTF. CDR3 bases read: TGTGCCAGCAGTGAAGGGACTCACTATGGC.

To note about this clone: The read terminates 3 residues ahead of where the CDR3 ends, so the germline J gene completes it. The chain links TRBV6-4 to TRBJ1-2; 10 positions match TRBD1. Germline loops: CDR1 MRHNA, CDR2 SNTAGT. The CDR3 contains 14 residues. The covered CDR3 bases are TGTGCCAGCAGTGACCGGGGGACAGGGGAAGGC. Amino acid sequence: CASSDRGTGEG. The full CDR3 protein is CASSDRGTGEGYTF.

For this clone: Coverage ceases 3 residues before the CDR3 finishes, and the germline J gene fills in the end. The chain joins TRBV6-2 or TRBV6-3 to TRBJ1-1; no firm D call. Trimming removed 4 bases at V and 0 bases at J, with 6 bases between. There are 13 residues in the CDR3. Germline V lookup: CDR1 MNHEY, CDR2 SVGEGT. CDR3 DNA (partial): TGTGCCAGCAGTTTCACACTGAACACTGAA. It specifies CASSFTLNTE. The full CDR3 reads CASSFTLNTEAFF.

Details on this clone: The DNA ends 3 residues before the CDR3 does, and the rest of the CDR3 is filled in from the germline J gene. V and J are TRBV11-2 and TRBJ1-6; no definite D call. Between the trimmed V and J ends, which lost 0 bases and 6 bases, there was a span of 9 bases. CDR3 length equals 15 residues. In germline, CDR1 is SGHAT, CDR2 FQNNGV. Partial CDR3 DNA: TGTGCCAGCAGCTTAGAGTGGCAGAGTAATTCACCC. This gives the protein CASSLEWQSNSP. The entire CDR3 protein is CASSLEWQSNSPLHF.

Details on this clone: The read ends 3 residues shy of where the CDR3 ends; the end is completed using the germline J gene. This rearrangement joins TRBV19 to TRBJ2-2; tentatively, D is TRBD2 (5 bases). CDR3 length equals 15 residues. V was clipped by 2 bases and J by 6 bases, with 13 bases between them. CDR1 and CDR2 from the germline V gene are LNHDA and SQIVND (reference sequence). The sequenced CDR3 bases are TGTGCCAGTAGTATAATACTAGGAGAGGCCGGGGAG. This sequence encodes CASSIILGEAGE. The whole CDR3 protein is CASSIILGEAGELFF.

CDR3 in amino acids: CASSWGQGTYEQYF. Partial CDR3 DNA: TGTGCCAGCAGCTGGGGACAGGGGACCTACGAG. The chain employs TRBV5-6 and TRBJ2-7, with 10 nucleotides matching TRBD1. The CDR3 extends 3 residues past the end of the read, so its final part is completed from the germline J gene. Germline V lookup: CDR1 SGHDT, CDR2 YYEEEE. The CDR3 is 14 amino acids. Germline trimming cut 3 bases from V and 2 bases from J; bases unmatched to any gene: 2.

Of note for this clone: With the read ending 3 residues before the CDR3 end, the germline J gene is used to fill in that end. This chain uses TRBV7-6 with TRBJ2-7, with 9 bases matching TRBD1. In germline, CDR1 is SGHVS, CDR2 FNYEAQ. With V trimmed by 5 bases and J by 5 bases, 7 bases remained unmatched. CDR3 length: 14 residues. CDR3: CASSVGTGQNEQYF. The CDR3 bases that were read are TGTGCCAGCAGCGTAGGGACAGGGCAAAACGAG.

A remark on this clone: The sequenced fragment ends 3 residues before the CDR3 boundary, so the rest is inferred from the germline J gene. The same CDR3 is also encoded by other DNA sequences in this sample. This chain uses TRBV18 with TRBJ1-1, with TRBD1 matching over 11 bases. The CDR3 sequence is 17 residues long. Germline trimming cut 0 bases from V and 4 bases from J; bases unmatched to any gene: 7. The V gene's germline CDR1 is KGHSH and CDR2 LQKENI. The CDR3 sequence is CASSPPSGQGGGTEAFF. The sequenced CDR3 bases are TGTGCCAGCTCACCACCGTCGGGACAGGGGGGGGGCACTGAA.

Concerning this clone: The CDR3 end lies 3 residues beyond the end of the read and is filled in from the germline J gene. This chain uses TRBV19 with TRBJ1-4; no clear D. CDR3 length: 13 residues. Germline V CDR1 and CDR2: LNHDA, SQIVND (reference sequence). The V end was cut by 6 bases, the J end by 8 bases, with 13 bases between. CDR3 loop: CASSPKGGEKLFF. The sequenced part of the CDR3 DNA is TGTGCCAGTAGCCCAAAGGGTGGGGAAAAA.

Details on this clone: With the read ending 3 residues before the CDR3 end, the germline J gene is used to fill in that end. The V gene is TRBV29-1, the J gene TRBJ1-5; D remains ambiguous. This CDR3 spans 10 amino acids. Germline V gives CDR1 SQVTM, CDR2 ANQGSEA. V was pared by 6 bases and J by 6 bases, with 6 bases between. Here the CDR3 reads CSVHSQPQHF. CDR3 DNA, as far as it was read: TGCAGCGTCCACAGTCAGCCC.

This CDR3 is CASTSGGAYEQFF. The part of the CDR3 DNA that was read is TGTGCCAGTACTAGCGGGGGGGCCTATGAG. The chain has TRBV2 and TRBJ2-1; 13 bases align to TRBD2. The CDR3 goes on 3 residues after the read ends, and that part is filled in from the germline J gene. With 9 bases clipped from V and 8 bases from J, the junction kept 4 bases outside the gene matches. Germline loops: CDR1 SNHLY, CDR2 FYNNEI. The CDR3 spans 13 residues.

Of note for this clone: The CDR3 end is not reached by the read, which stops 3 residues before it; the germline J gene fills it in. The chain recombines TRBV7-1 with TRBJ2-1; 16 positions agree with TRBD2. TRBV7-1 is filed as an ORF, its function uncertain. The CDR3 length is 21 residues. V lost 3 bases and J lost 6; bases outside the gene matches: 17. The CDR3 reads CASSSHIPPGTSGRALNEQFF. The sequenced part of the CDR3 DNA is TGTGCCAGCAGCTCCCATATCCCCCCCGGGACTAGCGGGAGGGCCCTCAATGAG.

To note about this clone: Read coverage stops 3 residues before the CDR3 terminus; the germline J gene supplies the remainder. The genes are TRBV5-3 and TRBJ1-5, with D perhaps matching TRBD1 (5 bases). TRBV5-3 is noted as an ORF with a role that remains uncertain. CDR3 length: 17 amino acids. The germline V and J ends were trimmed by 3 bases and 5 bases, with 21 bases remaining between them. The CDR3 bases that were read are TGTGCCAGAAGCTACTCCCCCGGGTGGAGGGGAGATCAGCCC. Its protein product is CARSYSPGWRGDQP. In full, the CDR3 is CARSYSPGWRGDQPQHF.

Details on this clone: The sequenced fragment ends 3 residues before the CDR3 boundary, so the rest is inferred from the germline J gene. The V gene is TRBV7-9, the J gene TRBJ1-2, with D perhaps TRBD1 (6 bases). The CDR3 runs 12 residues. The V end was cut by 7 bases, the J end by 6 bases, with 12 bases between. Germline CDR1 is SEHNR and CDR2 is FQNEAQ (reference sequence). CDR3: CASTHGDNGYTF. The CDR3 bases that were read are TGTGCCAGCACCCACGGGGACAATGGC.

Partial CDR3 DNA: TGTGCCAGCAGCCCGACAACAGGGATGAACGAG. Protein product: CASSPTTGMNE. The complete CDR3 protein is CASSPTTGMNEQYF. The gene calls are TRBV7-6 and TRBJ2-7; D perhaps matches TRBD1 (6 bases). The read terminates 3 residues before the CDR3 end, so the remaining end is supplied by the germline J gene. This CDR3 has 14 amino acids. Trimming took 5 bases from V and 5 from J, leaving 16 bases between them. Germline V gene sequence: CDR1 SGHVS, CDR2 FNYEAQ.

In regard to this clone: Sequencing ends 3 residues short of the CDR3 end; the germline J gene provides the rest. The chain joins TRBV28 to TRBJ2-7; 11 bases fit TRBD2. The junction had 2 bases not matched to a gene; V was cut back by 6 bases and J by 4 bases. The CDR3 is made up of 13 amino acids. From germline, CDR1 is MDHEN and CDR2 SYDVKM. The covered CDR3 bases are TGTGCCAGCAGGGGGACTAGCGGATACGAG. Protein: CASRGTSGYE. The entire CDR3 is CASRGTSGYEQYF.

As for this clone: The read falls 3 residues short of the CDR3 end, and the missing part is taken from the germline J gene. This chain joins TRBV2 and TRBJ1-3; D unresolved. Per germline, CDR1 SNHLY and CDR2 FYNNEI. CDR3 length: 13 amino acids. V was cut by 11 bases and J by 0 bases, with 11 bases left in between. The CDR3 here is CALGASSGNTIYF. The part of the CDR3 DNA that was read is TGTGCCCTCGGTGCTAGCTCTGGAAACACC.

A note on this clone: The sequence runs out 3 residues before the end of the CDR3; the remainder is reconstructed from the germline J gene. The chain carries TRBV19 and TRBJ2-1; no clear D gene. Germline V gene lookup returns CDR1 LNHDA and CDR2 SQIVND (reference sequence). V gave up 7 bases and J gave up 5 bases, with 6 bases separating them. The CDR3 totals 11 residues. The DNA read from the CDR3 is TGTGCCAGTAACAATCACAATGAG. Amino acid sequence: CASNNHNE. The whole CDR3 sequence reads CASNNHNEQFF.

About this clone itself: Read data end 3 residues before the CDR3 end; the end is taken from the germline J gene. The chain recombines TRBV6-2 or TRBV6-3 with TRBJ1-3, with D perhaps matching TRBD1 (6 bases). V was pared by 5 bases and J by 9 bases, with 14 bases between. The CDR3 sequence is 13 residues long. Germline V gene data show CDR1 as MNHEY and CDR2 as SVGEGT. The CDR3 DNA, read in part, is TGTGCCAGCAGTGCCGGACAGACCGTCACC. It specifies CASSAGQTVT. Given in full, the CDR3 is CASSAGQTVTIYF.

Comments on this clone: The CDR3 goes on 3 residues after the read ends, and that part is filled in from the germline J gene. The rearrangement links TRBV7-2 to TRBJ2-3; TRBD1 is a possible D gene (6 bases). Trimming removed 1 base from V and 2 bases from J, with 10 bases in between. Germline V gene data show CDR1 as SGHTA and CDR2 as FQGNSA. This CDR3 has 15 residues. The CDR3 region is CASSLGGPYTDTQYF. Partial CDR3 DNA: TGTGCCAGCAGCTTAGGGGGGCCTTACACAGATACG.